This TCR beta chain was documented in a study of cytomegalovirus exposure and HLA in healthy donors. Whole-study findings and limits: Certain indistinguishable V segments, among them TRBV6-2 and TRBV6-3, were excluded. The authors later linked a missense DCLRE1C variant to TCR beta V- and J-gene trimming. Fewer than 20,000 TCR beta sequences were associated with HLA alleles at 0.05 false discovery rate in a later analysis. Some highly shared sequence variants likely arose as a pipeline artifact.

On this clone: Its antigen remains unidentified.

With 4 bases removed from V and 1 base from J, the gap between germline ends came to 14 bases. The CDR3 has 16 residues. The germline V gene has CDR1 MNHNS and CDR2 SASEGT. 60 Vbeta and 13 Jbeta primers were used in PCR. Sequenced by immunoSEQ multiplex PCR; TCRdb stores in-frame clones only, minus some. The sample has 200,000 to 250,000 clones; over 75% are singletons. This chain joins TRBV6-1 and TRBJ1-5, with D possibly being TRBD1 (6 bases). This TCR was recovered from a human donor in good health. Sequencing used PBMCs. In nucleotides, the CDR3 is TGTGCCAGCAGTGTCAGGGGACGATTAAGCAATCAGCCCCAGCATTTT. It encodes CASSVRGRLSNQPQHF.